This T cell receptor (beta chain) came from a study of Graves' ophthalmopathy and Graves' hyperthyroidism. Study-wide background: There was a collection of peripheral blood at initial diagnosis, before any treatment.

Moderate-to-severe activity, CAS at least 3, NOSPECS at least 4 and duration under 3 months characterized donors with ophthalmopathy. Beta-chain TCR CDR3 regions were amplified from RNA transcripts. Scientists carried out first-round RT-PCR using HTBI primers and then a second-round multiplex PCR. TCRdb re-analysed the multiplex PCR reads in MiXCR, keeping a single row per CDR3 protein. The data show about 410,000 distinct CDR3 sequences, approximately 20% seen once. The count of this clonotype is one. The CDR3 covers 12 residues. Germline V lookup: CDR1 DFQATT, CDR2 SNEGSKA (reference sequence). The material sequenced was peripheral blood. This clonotype was sampled from a young woman with Graves' ophthalmopathy. This chain joins TRBV20-1 and TRBJ1-2; a possible D gene is TRBD1 (5 bases). The chain's CDR3 is CSVRDPGYGYTF. The DNA for the CDR3 is TGCAGCGTACGGGACCCGGGCTATGGCTACACCTTC.